This T cell receptor (beta chain) was retrieved from a study of T cells after yellow fever vaccination (dated by TCRdb to about 2019). Broadly, across the study: The SMART-Seq v4 Ultra Low Input RNA kit was used to prepare libraries from fractions with low cell numbers. Blood samples were taken at several timepoints before and after primary and secondary immunization, and bulk PBMC replicates and cell subsets were isolated. To track T-cell clones before and after primary and booster YFV17D yellow fever vaccination, bulk TCR alpha and beta repertoires were sequenced longitudinally. The cohort comprised two healthy male donors, one aged 18 to 29 and one aged 30 to 40 years.

TCR cDNA was synthesized by 5'RACE template switching, which introduced a universal primer site and unique molecular identifiers. cDNA synthesis was primed from both the TCR alpha and TCR beta constant segments. Two PCR steps were used to amplify libraries, with sample barcodes and sequencing adapters being added in the second step. Libraries were sequenced on Illumina HiSeq 2500 (2x100 bp) or NovaSeq (2x150 bp). In the authors' own workflow: Demultiplexing of reads and collapsing into UMI consensus sequences were performed with MIGEC, and V(D)J alignment was carried out with MiXCR. Clonotypes responding to the vaccine were identified with edgeR on replicate PBMC samples, with the criteria of FDR below 0.01 and a log2 fold change above 5 up to day 15. Each bulk clonotype was labeled CD4 or CD8 based on which sequenced repertoire, CD4 or CD8, contained the clonotype at higher abundance. TCRdb's own reprocessing of the public reads used fastp at Q25 and MiXCR and kept productive beta chains. Here each entry gathers all rows of one CDR3 protein and keeps the most common genes and DNA. TCRdb, rather than the study authors, made the V and J calls. This sample gives about 580,000 distinct CDR3 sequences in total; roughly a sixth of them show up just once. Roughly a sixth of the sample goes to the ten largest clones.

Here is what the overall study found, with its caveats: Most clones expanded after primary vaccination (around 97% of CD4 and around 88% of CD8) were re-detected after the booster, suggesting that broad memory maintenance occurred. The secondary T-cell response was found to be weaker but faster than the primary response, with a peak reached on day 5 rather than on day 15. Because only a couple of donors were included in the study, the extent to which the findings can be generalized is limited. Computational filtering was needed because FACS-sorted repertoires could contain abundant contaminating clonotypes from the bulk population. A small share of clonotypes occurred in both CD4 and CD8 compartments, likely arising from convergent recombination.

The treatment or condition label here, explained by the study, means: live attenuated yellow fever vaccine strain. Two biological replicates of bulk PBMCs were collected at each blood-draw timepoint. PBMCs were isolated from peripheral blood using a standard Ficoll-Paque protocol. RNA was extracted with TriZol from bulk PBMCs, CD4 and CD8 fractions, and dextramer-positive and dextramer-negative fractions. The trim is 4 bases for V and 1 base for J, with a gap of 15 bases between the germline ends. The CDR3 sequence holds 16 residues, the cysteine and phenylalanine included. CDR3 DNA only is kept here, 48 bases in frame from base 1. Looking up the germline V gene (reference sequence) yields CDR1 SEHNR and CDR2 FQNEAQ. In this sample, this clonotype turned up a few times. Its antigen is unknown. Per-base qualities were not stored, and no clone one base away is much larger.

The clonotype comes from a man between 18 and 35 years old who received the YFV17D yellow fever vaccine. The V and J genes are TRBV7-9 and TRBJ2-3; no D gene can be assigned with confidence. The sample was PBMCs, taken 4 to 6 days after the first yellow fever vaccination. The DNA sequence is TGTGCCAGCAGCTCATACCCCAGTTACGGCACAGATACGCAGTATTTT. It translates to CASSSYPSYGTDTQYF.